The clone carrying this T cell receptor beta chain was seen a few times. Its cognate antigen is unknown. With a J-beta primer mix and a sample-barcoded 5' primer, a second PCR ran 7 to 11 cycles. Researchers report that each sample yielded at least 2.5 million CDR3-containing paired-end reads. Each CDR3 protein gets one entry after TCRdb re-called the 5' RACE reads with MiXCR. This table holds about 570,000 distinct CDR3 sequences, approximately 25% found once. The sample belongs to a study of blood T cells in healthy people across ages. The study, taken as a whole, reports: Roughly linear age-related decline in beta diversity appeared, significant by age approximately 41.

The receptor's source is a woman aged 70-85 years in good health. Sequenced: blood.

The CDR3 bases are TGTGCTAGTGGCCTACCGGACAGCTCTGAAGCTTTCTTT. Residues: CASGLPDSSEAFF. The V call is TRBV12-5, the J call TRBJ1-1; weak D call: TRBD1 (6 bases). The CDR3 extends over 13 amino acids. Trimming took off 6 bases at V and 6 bases at J, with 14 bases between the two ends. Germline V lookup: CDR1 LGHNT, CDR2 FRNRAP.